A selection of T cell receptor beta chains follows, all from one sample in a study of Ad26.COV2.S vaccination and SARS-CoV-2 variants. The assay was immunoSEQ multiplex PCR, and TCRdb's table has in-frame clones only and misses some. Of just under 250,000 clones detected, roughly 90% appear once; the ten largest clones hold about 11%. The sample here was peripheral blood, taken in a trial of Ad26.COV2.S vaccine versus placebo. Every receptor here comes from a person between 18 and 60 years old who received the Ad26.COV2.S COVID-19 vaccine or a placebo. The CDR3 runs from the conserved cysteine through the conserved F or W. D genes are given only for firm matches. Only part of the rows carry a size: once, few, many, or a class if the clone is expanded.

d_gene,v_gene,abundance,j_gene,CDR3nt,CDR3aa
-,TRBV18,-,TRBJ1-1,TGTGCCAGCTCAGAAACTTACACTGAAGCTTTCTTT,CASSETYTEAFF
-,TRBV9,once,TRBJ1-5,TGTGCCAGCAGCGCGAGGGGGGACAGCAATCAGCCCCAGCATTTT,CASSARGDSNQPQHF
-,TRBV9,-,TRBJ1-6,TGTGCCAGCAGGAAGGGAGGGGAGTATAATTCACCCCTCCACTTT,CASRKGGEYNSPLHF
-,TRBV5-5,-,TRBJ2-3,TGTGCCAGCAGCCGGACAGAAATAGATACGCAGTATTTT,CASSRTEIDTQYF
-,TRBV5-1,-,TRBJ1-1,TGCGCCAGCAGCAGCGTCGAAGGTCGGGCTGAAGCTTTCTTT,CASSSVEGRAEAFF
-,TRBV6-5,-,TRBJ2-3,TGTGCCAGCAGTTACCGGCGCACAGATACGCAGTATTTT,CASSYRRTDTQYF
TRBD1,TRBV4-1,-,TRBJ2-7,TGCGCCAGCAGCCGAACCGGGACAGGGGCCTACGAGCAGTACTTC,CASSRTGTGAYEQYF
-,TRBV30,-,TRBJ2-3,TGTGCCTGGGCACGTGACTGGGGGGATGGCACAGATACGCAGTATTTT,CAWARDWGDGTDTQYF
TRBD2,TRBV5-4,-,TRBJ2-3,TGTGCCAGCAGCCGTAGCGGGGGGTTAGCAGATACGCAGTATTTT,CASSRSGGLADTQYF
-,TRBV28,-,TRBJ1-5,TGTGCCAGCTACACGACCTCGTTTGGCAATCAGCCCCAGCATTTT,CASYTTSFGNQPQHF
TRBD1,TRBV10-1,-,TRBJ2-3,TGCGCCAGCAGTCCCCAACAGGGGGCGAGGGTAGATACGCAGTATTTT,CASSPQQGARVDTQYF
-,TRBV6-4,-,TRBJ2-1,TGTGCCAGCAGTAGTTCAGGGGAACCCTACAATGAGCAGTTCTTC,CASSSSGEPYNEQFF
-,TRBV5-4,-,TRBJ2-3,TGTGCCAGCAGCTGGGGTTCGGATACGCAGTATTTT,CASSWGSDTQYF
-,TRBV5-1,-,TRBJ2-5,TGCGCCAGCAGTTTTAATTGGGCCCCCGGAGGAGAGACCCAGTACTTC,CASSFNWAPGGETQYF
TRBD2,TRBV5-1,once,TRBJ2-1,TGCGCCAGCAGCCCGCGGGCTAGCGGGAGGGCCGGAAATGAGCAGTTCTTC,CASSPRASGRAGNEQFF
-,TRBV7-8,-,TRBJ2-2,TGTGCCGGTAGAGGGACCGGGGAGCTGTTTTTT,CAGRGTGELFF